The subject of this entry is one TCR beta chain. The data were produced by immunoSEQ multiplex PCR, yet TCRdb's version contains in-frame clones alone and is incomplete. The table shows around 160,000 clones, with roughly 80% occurring only once. The data originate from a study of blood T cell repertoires in COVID-19. Turning to the study itself: The cDNA or gDNA used as material had been derived from T cells, B-cell-depleted T cells, or PBMCs.

The CDR3 length is 18 residues. Germline CDR1 and CDR2: SGHNT and YENEEA. Trimming cost V 0 bases and J 3 bases; bases outside gene matches: 10. The specimen sequenced was peripheral blood. This TCR was sampled from a woman older than 75 with acute or convalescent COVID-19. The rearrangement uses TRBV11-3 and TRBJ2-4; 8 nucleotides match TRBD2. CDR3 region: CASSLDLEVAGFKNIQYF. The CDR3, as DNA: TGTGCCAGCAGCTTAGATCTGGAAGTAGCGGGGTTCAAAAACATTCAGTACTTC.